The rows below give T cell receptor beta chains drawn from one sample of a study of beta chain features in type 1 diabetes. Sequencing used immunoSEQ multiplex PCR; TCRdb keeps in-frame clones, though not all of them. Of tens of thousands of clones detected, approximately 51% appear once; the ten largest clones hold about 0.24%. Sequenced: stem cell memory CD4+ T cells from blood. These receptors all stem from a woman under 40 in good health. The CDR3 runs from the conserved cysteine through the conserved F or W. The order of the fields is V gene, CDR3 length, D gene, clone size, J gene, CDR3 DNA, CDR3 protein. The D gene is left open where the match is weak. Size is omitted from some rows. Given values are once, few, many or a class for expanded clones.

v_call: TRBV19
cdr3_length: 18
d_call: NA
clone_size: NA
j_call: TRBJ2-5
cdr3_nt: TGTGCCAGTAGTACCCCGGGATGGGGGCCCGGCCCACAAGAGACCCAGTACTTC
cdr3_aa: CASSTPGWGPGPQETQYF

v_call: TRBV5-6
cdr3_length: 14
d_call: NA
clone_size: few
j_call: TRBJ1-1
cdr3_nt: TGTGCCAGCAGCTTATATCCCTGGAACACTGAAGCTTTCTTT
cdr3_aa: CASSLYPWNTEAFF

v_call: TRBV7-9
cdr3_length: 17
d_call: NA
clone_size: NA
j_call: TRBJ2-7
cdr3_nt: TGTGCCAGCAGCTTAGTAGTAGACGAGGACAGAACCTACGAGCAGTACTTC
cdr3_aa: CASSLVVDEDRTYEQYF

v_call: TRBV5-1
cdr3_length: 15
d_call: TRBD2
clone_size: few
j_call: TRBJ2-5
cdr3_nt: TGCGCCAGCACTATAGCGGGAGGACCAGCGGAGACCCAGTACTTC
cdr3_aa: CASTIAGGPAETQYF

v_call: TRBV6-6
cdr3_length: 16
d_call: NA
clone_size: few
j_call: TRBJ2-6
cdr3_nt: TGTGCCAGCAGTTCGGGACAAGTGTCTGGGGCCAACGTCCTGACTTTC
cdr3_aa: CASSSGQVSGANVLTF

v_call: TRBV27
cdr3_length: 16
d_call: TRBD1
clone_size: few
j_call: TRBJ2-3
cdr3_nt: TGTGCCACCTCACAGGGGCGCCGGAGTAGCACAGATACGCAGTATTTT
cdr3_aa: CATSQGRRSSTDTQYF

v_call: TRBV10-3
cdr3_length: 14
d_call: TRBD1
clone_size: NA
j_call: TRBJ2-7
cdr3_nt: TGTGCCATCAGTTCGGGACAGGGCCCCTACGAGCAGTACTTC
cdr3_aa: CAISSGQGPYEQYF

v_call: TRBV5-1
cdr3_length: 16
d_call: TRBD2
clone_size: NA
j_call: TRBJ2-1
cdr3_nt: TGCGCCAGCAGCTCAGGGGGGACTAGCGGTTACAATGAGCAGTTCTTC
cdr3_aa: CASSSGGTSGYNEQFF

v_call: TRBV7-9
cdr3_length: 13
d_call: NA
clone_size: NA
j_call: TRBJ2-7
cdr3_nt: TGTGCCAGCAGCTTGCCCGGGACATACGAGCAGTACTTC
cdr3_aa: CASSLPGTYEQYF

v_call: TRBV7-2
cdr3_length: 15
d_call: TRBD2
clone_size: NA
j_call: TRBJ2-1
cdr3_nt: TGTGCCAGCAGCTTAGTGACTAGCGGGAACAATGAGCAGTTCTTC
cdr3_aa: CASSLVTSGNNEQFF

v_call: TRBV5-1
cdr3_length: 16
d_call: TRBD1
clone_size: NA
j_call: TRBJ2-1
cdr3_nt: TGCGCCAGCAGCTTGGCGGACAGGGGCCCAGTGAATGAGCAGTTCTTC
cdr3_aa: CASSLADRGPVNEQFF

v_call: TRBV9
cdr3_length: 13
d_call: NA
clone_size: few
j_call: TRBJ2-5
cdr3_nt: NA
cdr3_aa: CASSTSGGETQYF

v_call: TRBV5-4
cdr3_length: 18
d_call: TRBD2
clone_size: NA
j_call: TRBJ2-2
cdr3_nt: TGTGCCAGCAGCTTGAATAGCGGGAGGGCCAATATGAGAGGGGAGCTGTTTTTT
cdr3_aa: CASSLNSGRANMRGELFF

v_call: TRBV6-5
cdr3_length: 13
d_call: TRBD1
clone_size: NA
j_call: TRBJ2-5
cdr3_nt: TGTGCCAGCAGTTGGGGGACAGGGGGAAACCAGTACTTC
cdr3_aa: CASSWGTGGNQYF

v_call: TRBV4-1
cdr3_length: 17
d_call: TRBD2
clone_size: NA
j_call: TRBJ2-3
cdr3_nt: TGCGCCAGCAGCCACCGAGAGGTGCTAGCGGGAACAGATACGCAGTATTTT
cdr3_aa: CASSHREVLAGTDTQYF

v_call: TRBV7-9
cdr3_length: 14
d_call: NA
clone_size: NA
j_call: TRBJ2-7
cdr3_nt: TGTGCCAGCAGCTTAAGCGGTGGAGGGTACGAGCAGTACTTC
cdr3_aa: CASSLSGGGYEQYF

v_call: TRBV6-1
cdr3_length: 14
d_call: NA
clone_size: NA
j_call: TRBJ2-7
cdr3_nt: TGTGCCAGCAGCGGGGGGCTGAGCTCCTACGAGCAGTACTTC
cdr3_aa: CASSGGLSSYEQYF

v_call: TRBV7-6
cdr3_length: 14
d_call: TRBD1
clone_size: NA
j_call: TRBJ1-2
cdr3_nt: TGTGCCAGCAGCTTAGCTGGGACAGGGAAGGGCTACACCTTC
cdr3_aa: CASSLAGTGKGYTF

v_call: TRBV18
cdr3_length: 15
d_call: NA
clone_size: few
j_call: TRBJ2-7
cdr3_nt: TGTGCCAGCTCTCCACGCGCCGGGGAAGACCACGAGCAGTACTTC
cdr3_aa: CASSPRAGEDHEQYF

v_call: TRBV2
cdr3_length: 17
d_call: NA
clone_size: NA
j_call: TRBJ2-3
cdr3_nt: TGTGCCAGCAGTGGGGTCGGGGGACAGCTCCGCACAGATACGCAGTATTTT
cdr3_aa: CASSGVGGQLRTDTQYF

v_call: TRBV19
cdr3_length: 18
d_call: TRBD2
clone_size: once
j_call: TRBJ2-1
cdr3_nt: TGTGCCAGTAGTATAGGTTCAACTAGCGGGAGTCTCTTCGATGAGCAGTTCTTC
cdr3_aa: CASSIGSTSGSLFDEQFF

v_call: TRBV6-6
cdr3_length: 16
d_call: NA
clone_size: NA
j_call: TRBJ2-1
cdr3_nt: TGTGCCAGCAGTTACCCGAAGGGGGGGCTCCGGAATGAGCAGTTCTTC
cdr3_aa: CASSYPKGGLRNEQFF

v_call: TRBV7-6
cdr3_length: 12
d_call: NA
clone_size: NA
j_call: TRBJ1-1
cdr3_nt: TGTGCCAGCAGCCAACGGGGCACTGAAGCTTTCTTT
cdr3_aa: CASSQRGTEAFF

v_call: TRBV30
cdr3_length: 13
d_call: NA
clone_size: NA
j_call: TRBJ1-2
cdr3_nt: TGTGCCTGGAGTGGGGGACTGGCATATGGCTACACCTTC
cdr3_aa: CAWSGGLAYGYTF

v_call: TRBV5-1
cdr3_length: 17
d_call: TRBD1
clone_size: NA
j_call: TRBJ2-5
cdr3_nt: TGCGCCAGCAGGCCCGGGACAGGGTTTGGTGACCAAGAGACCCAGTACTTC
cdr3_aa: CASRPGTGFGDQETQYF

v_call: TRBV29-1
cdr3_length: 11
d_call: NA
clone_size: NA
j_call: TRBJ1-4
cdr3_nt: TGCAGCGTTGCGGAGGGTGCAAAACTGTTTTTT
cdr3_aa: CSVAEGAKLFF

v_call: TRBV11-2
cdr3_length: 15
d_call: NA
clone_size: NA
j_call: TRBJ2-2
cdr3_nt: TGTGCCAGCAGCCGGTTAGCGACGAACACCGGGGAGCTGTTTTTT
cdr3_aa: CASSRLATNTGELFF

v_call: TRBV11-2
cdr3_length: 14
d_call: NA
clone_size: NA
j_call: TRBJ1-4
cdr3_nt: TGTGCCAGCAGCTCCTCGGGATTCGGTGAAAAACTGTTTTTT
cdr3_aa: CASSSSGFGEKLFF